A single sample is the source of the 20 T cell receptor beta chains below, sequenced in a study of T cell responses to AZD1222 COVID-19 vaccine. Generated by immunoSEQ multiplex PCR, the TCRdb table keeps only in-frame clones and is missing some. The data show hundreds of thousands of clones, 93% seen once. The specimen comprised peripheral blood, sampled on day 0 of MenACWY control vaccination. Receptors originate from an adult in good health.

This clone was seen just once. Here the CDR3 DNA reads TGTGCCAGCAGCCCCTCCTGGGGGGGGGCTGAAGCTTTCTTT. Protein: CASSPSWGGAEAFF. V and J are TRBV3-1 (or the pseudogene TRBV3-2) and TRBJ1-1, with D possibly TRBD1 on 5 matching bases. The germline V gene encodes CDR1 LGHDT and CDR2 YNNKEL (reference sequence). Trimming removed 4 bases at V and 6 bases at J, with 15 bases between. The CDR3 extends over 14 amino acids.

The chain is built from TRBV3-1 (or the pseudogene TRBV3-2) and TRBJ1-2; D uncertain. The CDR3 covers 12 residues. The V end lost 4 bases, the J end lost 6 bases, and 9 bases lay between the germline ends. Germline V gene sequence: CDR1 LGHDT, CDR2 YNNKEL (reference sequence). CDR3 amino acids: CASSLGRDGYTF. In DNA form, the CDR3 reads TGTGCCAGCAGCCTAGGTCGCGATGGCTACACCTTC.

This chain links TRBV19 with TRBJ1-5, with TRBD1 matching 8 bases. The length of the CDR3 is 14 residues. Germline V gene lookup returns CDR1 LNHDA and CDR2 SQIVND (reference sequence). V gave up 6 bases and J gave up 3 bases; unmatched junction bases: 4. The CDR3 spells CASRTDRDNQPQHF. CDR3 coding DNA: TGTGCCAGTAGGACGGACAGGGACAATCAGCCCCAGCATTTT.

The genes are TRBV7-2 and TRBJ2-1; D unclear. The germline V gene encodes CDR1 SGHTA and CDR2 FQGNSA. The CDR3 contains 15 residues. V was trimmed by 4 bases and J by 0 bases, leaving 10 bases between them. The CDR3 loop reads CASSSFGSSYNEQFF. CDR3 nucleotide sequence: TGTGCCAGCAGCTCTTTTGGGTCCTCCTACAATGAGCAGTTCTTC. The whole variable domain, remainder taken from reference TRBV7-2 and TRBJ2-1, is GAGVSQSPSNKVTEKGKDVELRCDPISGHTALYWYRQSLGQGLEFLIYFQGNSAPDKSGLPSDRFSAERTGGSVSTLTIQRTQQEDSAVYLCASSSFGSSYNEQFFGPGTRLTVL.

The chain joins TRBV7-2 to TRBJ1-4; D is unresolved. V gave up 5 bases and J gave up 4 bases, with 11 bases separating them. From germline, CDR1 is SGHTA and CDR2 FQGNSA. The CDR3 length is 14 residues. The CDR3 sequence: CASSPMGINEKLFF. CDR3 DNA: TGTGCCAGCAGCCCAATGGGGATTAATGAAAAACTGTTTTTT.

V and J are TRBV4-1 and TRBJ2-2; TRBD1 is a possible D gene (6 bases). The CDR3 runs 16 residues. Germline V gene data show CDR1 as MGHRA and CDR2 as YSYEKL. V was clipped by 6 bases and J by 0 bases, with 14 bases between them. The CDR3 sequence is CASREDSLSNTGELFF. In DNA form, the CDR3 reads TGCGCCAGCAGGGAGGACAGCCTATCGAACACCGGGGAGCTGTTTTTT.

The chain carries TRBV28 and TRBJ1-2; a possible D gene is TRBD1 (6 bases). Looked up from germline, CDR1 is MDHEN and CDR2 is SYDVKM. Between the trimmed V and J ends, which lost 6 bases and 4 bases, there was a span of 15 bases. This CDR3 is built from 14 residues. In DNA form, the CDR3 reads TGTGCCAGCAGCAAAACCGGGGGCGGCTATGGCTACACCTTC. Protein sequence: CASSKTGGGYGYTF.

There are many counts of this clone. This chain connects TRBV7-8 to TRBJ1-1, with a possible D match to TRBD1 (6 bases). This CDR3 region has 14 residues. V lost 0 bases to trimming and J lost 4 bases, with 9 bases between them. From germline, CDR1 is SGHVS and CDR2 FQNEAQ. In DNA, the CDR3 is TGTGCCAGCAGCTTAGCGCAGGGGAGCACTGAAGCTTTCTTT. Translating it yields CASSLAQGSTEAFF.

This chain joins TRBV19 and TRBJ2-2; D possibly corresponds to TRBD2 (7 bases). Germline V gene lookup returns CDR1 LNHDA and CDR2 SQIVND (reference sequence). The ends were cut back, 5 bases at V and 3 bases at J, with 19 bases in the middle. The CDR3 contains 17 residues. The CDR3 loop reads CASSPSRGAGDTGELFF. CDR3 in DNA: TGTGCCAGTAGTCCCTCCCGGGGGGCAGGTGACACCGGGGAGCTGTTTTTT.

The CDR3 nucleotides read TGTGCCAGCAGTTACTCCCATTGGAACACTGAAGCTTTCTTT. Translating it yields CASSYSHWNTEAFF. The chain has TRBV6-6 and TRBJ1-1; D is undetermined. Deletions cut 0 bases from V and 1 base from J, with 6 bases between. This CDR3 region has 14 residues. Per germline, CDR1 MNHNY and CDR2 SVGAGI (reference sequence).

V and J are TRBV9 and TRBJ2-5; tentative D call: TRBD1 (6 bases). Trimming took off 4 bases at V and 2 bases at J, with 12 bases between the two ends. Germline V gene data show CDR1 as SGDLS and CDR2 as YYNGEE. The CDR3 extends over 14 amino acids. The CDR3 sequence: CASSPGTKQETQYF. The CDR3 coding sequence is TGTGCCAGCAGCCCCGGGACAAAGCAAGAGACCCAGTACTTC. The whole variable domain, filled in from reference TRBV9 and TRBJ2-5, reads DSGVTQTPKHLITATGQRVTLRCSPRSGDLSVYWYQQSLDQGLQFLIQYYNGEERAKGNILERFSAQQFPDLHSELNLSSLELGDSALYFCASSPGTKQETQYFGPGTRLLVL.

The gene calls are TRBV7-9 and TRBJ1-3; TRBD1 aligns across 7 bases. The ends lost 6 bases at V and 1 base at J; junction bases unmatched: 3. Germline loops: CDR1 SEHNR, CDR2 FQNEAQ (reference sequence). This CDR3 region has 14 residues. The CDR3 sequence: CASSSGGSGNTIYF. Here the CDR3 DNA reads TGTGCCAGCAGTTCAGGGGGATCTGGAAACACCATATATTTT.

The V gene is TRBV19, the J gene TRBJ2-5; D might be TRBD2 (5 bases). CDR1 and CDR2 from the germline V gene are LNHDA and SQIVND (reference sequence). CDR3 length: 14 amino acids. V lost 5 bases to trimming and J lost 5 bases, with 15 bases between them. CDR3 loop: CASSPLRGSETQYF. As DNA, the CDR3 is TGTGCCAGTAGTCCCCTACGGGGATCGGAGACCCAGTACTTC.

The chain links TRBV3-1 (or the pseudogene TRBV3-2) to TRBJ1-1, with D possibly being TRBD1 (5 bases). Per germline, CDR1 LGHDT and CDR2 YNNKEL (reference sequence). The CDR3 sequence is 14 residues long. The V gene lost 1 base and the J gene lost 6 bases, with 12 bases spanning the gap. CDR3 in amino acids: CASSQVGRGSEAFF. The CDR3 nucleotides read TGTGCCAGCAGCCAAGTGGGACGGGGCTCTGAAGCTTTCTTT.

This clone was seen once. The CDR3 DNA reads TGTGCCAGCAGTGGAAGGTCCACTAGTAATCTGGAGCAGTACTTC. This encodes CASSGRSTSNLEQYF. The chain combines TRBV2 with TRBJ2-7; D is possibly TRBD2 (5 bases). The CDR3 length is 15 residues. Germline-derived CDR1 and CDR2 are SNHLY and FYNNEI. V shed 4 bases and J shed 7 bases, with 20 bases lying between them.

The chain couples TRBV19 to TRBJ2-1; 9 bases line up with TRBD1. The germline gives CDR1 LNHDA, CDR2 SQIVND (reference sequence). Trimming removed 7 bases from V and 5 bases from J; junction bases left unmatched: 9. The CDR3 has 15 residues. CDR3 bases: TGTGCCAGTAAAACAGGGGGCTCTTCACACAATGAGCAGTTCTTC. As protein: CASKTGGSSHNEQFF.

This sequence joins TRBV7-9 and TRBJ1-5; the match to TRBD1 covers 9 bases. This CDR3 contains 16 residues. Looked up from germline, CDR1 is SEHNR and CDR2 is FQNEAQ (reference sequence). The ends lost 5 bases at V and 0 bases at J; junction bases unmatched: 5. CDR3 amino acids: CASSRQGGNSNQPQHF. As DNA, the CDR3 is TGTGCCAGCAGCAGACAGGGGGGGAATAGCAATCAGCCCCAGCATTTT.

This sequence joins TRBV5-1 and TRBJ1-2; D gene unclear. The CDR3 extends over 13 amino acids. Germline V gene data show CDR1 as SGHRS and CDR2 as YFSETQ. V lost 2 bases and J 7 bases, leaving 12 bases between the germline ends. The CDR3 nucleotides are TGCGCCAGCAGCTTCGGGGATCCAGGTGGCTACACCTTC. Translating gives CASSFGDPGGYTF.

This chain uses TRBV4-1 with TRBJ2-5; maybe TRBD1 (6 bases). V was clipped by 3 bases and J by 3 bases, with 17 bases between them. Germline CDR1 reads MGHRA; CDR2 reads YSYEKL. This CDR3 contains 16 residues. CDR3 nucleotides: TGCGCCAGCAGCCACGTAACAGGGTTGGTGGAAGAGACCCAGTACTTC. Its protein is CASSHVTGLVEETQYF.

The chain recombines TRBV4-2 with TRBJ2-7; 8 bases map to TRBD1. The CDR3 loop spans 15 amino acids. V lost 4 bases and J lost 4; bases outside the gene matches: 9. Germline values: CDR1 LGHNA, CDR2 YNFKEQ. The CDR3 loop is CASSPARTGKYEQYF. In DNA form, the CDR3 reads TGTGCCAGCAGCCCCGCCCGGACAGGGAAGTACGAGCAGTACTTC.